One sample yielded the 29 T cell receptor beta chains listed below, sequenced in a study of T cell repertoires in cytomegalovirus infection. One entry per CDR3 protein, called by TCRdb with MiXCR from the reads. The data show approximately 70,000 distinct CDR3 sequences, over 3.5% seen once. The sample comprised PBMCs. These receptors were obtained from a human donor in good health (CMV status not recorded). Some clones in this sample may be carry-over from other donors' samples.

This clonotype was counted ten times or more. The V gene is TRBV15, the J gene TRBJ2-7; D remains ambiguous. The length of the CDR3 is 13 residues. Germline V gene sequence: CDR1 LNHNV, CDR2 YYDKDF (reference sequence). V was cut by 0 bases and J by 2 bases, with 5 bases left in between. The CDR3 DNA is TGTGCCACCAGCAGAGAGGGAACCTACGAGCAGTACTTC. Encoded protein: CATSREGTYEQYF. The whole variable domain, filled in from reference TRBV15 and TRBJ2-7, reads DAMVIQNPRYQVTQFGKPVTLSCSQTLNHNVMYWYQQKSSQAPKLLFHYYDKDFNNEADTPDNFQSRRPNTSFCFLDIRSPGLGDTAMYLCATSREGTYEQYFGPGTRLTVT.

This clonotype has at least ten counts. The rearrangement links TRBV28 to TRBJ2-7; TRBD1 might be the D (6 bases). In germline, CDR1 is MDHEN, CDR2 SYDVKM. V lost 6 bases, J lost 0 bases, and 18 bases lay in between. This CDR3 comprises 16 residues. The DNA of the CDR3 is TGTGCCAGCAGGGCCCCGGGACATCAGAGCTCCTACGAGCAGTACTTC. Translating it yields CASRAPGHQSSYEQYF. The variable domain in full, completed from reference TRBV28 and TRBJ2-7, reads DVKVTQSSRYLVKRTGEKVFLECVQDMDHENMFWYRQDPGLGLRLIYFSYDVKMKEKGDIPEGYSVSREKKERFSLILESASTNQTSMYLCASRAPGHQSSYEQYFGPGTRLTVT.

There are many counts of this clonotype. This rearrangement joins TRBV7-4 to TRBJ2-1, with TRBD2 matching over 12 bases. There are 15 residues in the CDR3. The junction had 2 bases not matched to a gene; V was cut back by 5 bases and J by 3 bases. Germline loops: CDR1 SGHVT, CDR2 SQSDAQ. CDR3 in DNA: TGTGCCAGCAGCCTACTAGCGGGGGGCTACAATGAGCAGTTCTTC. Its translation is CASSLLAGGYNEQFF.

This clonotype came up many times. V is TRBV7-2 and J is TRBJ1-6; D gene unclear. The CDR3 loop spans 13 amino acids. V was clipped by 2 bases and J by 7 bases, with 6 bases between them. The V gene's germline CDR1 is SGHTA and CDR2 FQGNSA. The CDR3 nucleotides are TGTGCCAGCAGCTTATGGAGAAATTCACCCCTCCACTTT. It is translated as CASSLWRNSPLHF.

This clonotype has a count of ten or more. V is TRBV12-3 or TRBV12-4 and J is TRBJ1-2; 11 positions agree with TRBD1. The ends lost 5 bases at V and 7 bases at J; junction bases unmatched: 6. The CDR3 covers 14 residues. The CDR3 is CASSRDRGFIGYTF. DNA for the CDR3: TGTGCCAGCAGTAGGGACAGGGGGTTCATTGGCTACACCTTC.

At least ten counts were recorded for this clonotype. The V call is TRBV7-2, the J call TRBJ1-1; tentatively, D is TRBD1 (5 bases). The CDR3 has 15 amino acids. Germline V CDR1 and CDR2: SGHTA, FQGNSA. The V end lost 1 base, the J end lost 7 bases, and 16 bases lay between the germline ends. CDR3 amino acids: CASSLGPPGVYEAFF. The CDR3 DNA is TGTGCCAGCAGCTTAGGCCCCCCGGGGGTCTATGAAGCTTTCTTT.

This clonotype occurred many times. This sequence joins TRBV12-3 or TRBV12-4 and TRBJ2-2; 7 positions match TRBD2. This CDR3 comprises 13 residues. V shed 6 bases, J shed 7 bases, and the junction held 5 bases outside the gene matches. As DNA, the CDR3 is TGTGCCAGCAGGCGGGAGAGGGTCGGGGAGCTGTTTTTT. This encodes CASRRERVGELFF.

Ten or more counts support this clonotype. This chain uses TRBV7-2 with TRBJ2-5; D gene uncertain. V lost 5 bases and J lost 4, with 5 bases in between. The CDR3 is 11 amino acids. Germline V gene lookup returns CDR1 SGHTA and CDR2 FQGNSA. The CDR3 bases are TGTGCCAGCAGCGTTTTAGAGACCCAGTACTTC. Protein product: CASSVLETQYF.

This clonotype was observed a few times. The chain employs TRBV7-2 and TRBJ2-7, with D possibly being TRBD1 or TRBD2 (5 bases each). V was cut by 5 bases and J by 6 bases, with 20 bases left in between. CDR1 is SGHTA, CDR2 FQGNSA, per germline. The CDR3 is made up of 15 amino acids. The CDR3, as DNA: TGTGCCAGCAGCCCCCTAGCTAATGCCCAGGGCGAGCAGTACTTC. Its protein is CASSPLANAQGEQYF.

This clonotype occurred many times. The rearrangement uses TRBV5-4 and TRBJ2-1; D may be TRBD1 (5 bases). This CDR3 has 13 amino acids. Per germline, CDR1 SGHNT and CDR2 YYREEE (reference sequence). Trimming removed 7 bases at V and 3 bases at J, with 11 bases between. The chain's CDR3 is CASGAPNYNEQFF. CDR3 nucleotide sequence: TGTGCCAGCGGGGCTCCCAACTACAATGAGCAGTTCTTC.

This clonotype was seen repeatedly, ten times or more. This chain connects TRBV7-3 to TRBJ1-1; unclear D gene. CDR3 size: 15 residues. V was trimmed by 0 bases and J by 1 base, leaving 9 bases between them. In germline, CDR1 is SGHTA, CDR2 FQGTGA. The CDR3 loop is CASSLTPGPNTEAFF. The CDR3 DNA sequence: TGTGCCAGCAGCTTAACTCCAGGACCGAACACTGAAGCTTTCTTT.

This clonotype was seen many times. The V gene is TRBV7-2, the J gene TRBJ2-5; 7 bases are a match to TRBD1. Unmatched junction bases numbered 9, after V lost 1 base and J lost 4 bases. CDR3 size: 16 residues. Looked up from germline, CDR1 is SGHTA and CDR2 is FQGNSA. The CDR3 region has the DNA TGTGCCAGCAGCTTAGGCACTGACAGGGTCGGAGAGACCCAGTACTTC. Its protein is CASSLGTDRVGETQYF.

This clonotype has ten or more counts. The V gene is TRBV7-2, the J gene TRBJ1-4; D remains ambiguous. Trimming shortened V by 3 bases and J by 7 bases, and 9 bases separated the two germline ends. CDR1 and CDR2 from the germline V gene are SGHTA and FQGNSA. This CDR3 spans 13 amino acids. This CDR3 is CASSFVSGEKLFF. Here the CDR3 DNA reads TGTGCCAGCAGCTTCGTGTCGGGTGAAAAACTGTTTTTT.

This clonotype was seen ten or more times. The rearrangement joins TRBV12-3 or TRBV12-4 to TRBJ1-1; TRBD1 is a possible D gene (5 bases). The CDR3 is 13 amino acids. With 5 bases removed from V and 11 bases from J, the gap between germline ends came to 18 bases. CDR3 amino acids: CASSRDPIPGAFF. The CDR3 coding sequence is TGTGCCAGCAGTAGGGACCCCATCCCGGGGGCTTTCTTT.

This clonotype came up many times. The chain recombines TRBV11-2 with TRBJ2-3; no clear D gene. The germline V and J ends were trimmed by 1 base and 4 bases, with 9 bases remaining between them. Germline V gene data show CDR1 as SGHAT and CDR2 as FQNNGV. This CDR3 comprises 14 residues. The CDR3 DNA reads TGTGCCAGCAGCTTAGTAGGTGGTCCAGATACGCAGTATTTT. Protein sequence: CASSLVGGPDTQYF.

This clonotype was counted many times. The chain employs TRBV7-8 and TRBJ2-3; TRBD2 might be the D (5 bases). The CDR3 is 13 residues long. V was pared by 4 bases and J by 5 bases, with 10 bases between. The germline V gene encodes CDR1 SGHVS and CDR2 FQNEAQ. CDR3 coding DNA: TGTGCCAGCAGCTCTAGCCTCGGAGATACGCAGTATTTT. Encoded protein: CASSSSLGDTQYF.

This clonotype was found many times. CDR3 coding DNA: TGTGCCAGCAGCTTTCTCAGGGAGCAGTACTTC. It specifies CASSFLREQYF. The V gene is TRBV7-2, the J gene TRBJ2-7; D is ambiguous. The CDR3 extends over 11 amino acids. V lost 3 bases and J lost 7, with 7 bases in between. CDR1 and CDR2 from the germline V gene are SGHTA and FQGNSA.

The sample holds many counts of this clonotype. Here the CDR3 DNA reads TGTGCCAGCAGACTGGGGGGGCGGCCCGGAGATACGCAGTATTTT. Encoded protein: CASRLGGRPGDTQYF. V gene TRBV6-6 combines with J gene TRBJ2-3; tentatively, D is TRBD2 (7 bases). With 6 bases removed from V and 5 bases from J, the gap between germline ends came to 18 bases. The CDR3 is made up of 15 amino acids. The germline V gene encodes CDR1 MNHNY and CDR2 SVGAGI (reference sequence).

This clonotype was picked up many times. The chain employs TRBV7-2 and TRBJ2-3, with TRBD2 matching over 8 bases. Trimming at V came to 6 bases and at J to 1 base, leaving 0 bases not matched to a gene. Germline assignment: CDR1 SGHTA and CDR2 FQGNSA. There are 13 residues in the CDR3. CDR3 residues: CASRTSGTDTQYF. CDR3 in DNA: TGTGCCAGCAGGACTAGCGGCACAGATACGCAGTATTTT.

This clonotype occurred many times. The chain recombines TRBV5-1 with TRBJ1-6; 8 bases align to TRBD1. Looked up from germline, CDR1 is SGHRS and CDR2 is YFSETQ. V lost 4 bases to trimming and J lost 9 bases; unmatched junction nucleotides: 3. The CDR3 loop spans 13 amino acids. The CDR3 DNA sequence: TGCGCCAGCAGCCTAGGACAGGGTTCACCCCTCCACTTT. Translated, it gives CASSLGQGSPLHF.

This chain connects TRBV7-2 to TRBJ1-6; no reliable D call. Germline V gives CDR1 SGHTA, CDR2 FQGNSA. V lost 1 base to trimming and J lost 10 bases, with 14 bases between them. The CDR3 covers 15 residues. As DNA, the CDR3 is TGTGCCAGCAGCTTAGTACCGGGGATGGGATCACCCCTCCACTTT. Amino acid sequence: CASSLVPGMGSPLHF.

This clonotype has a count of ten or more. Here the CDR3 DNA reads TGTGCCAGCAGCGCCATAGGGGGGACAGTTAATGAAAAACTGTTTTTT. Protein: CASSAIGGTVNEKLFF. V gene TRBV7-6 combines with J gene TRBJ1-4; TRBD1 agrees at 7 bases. Germline CDR1 reads SGHVS; CDR2 reads FNYEAQ. After removal of 5 bases from V and 4 bases from J, the junction contained 10 bases not matched to a gene. The CDR3 runs 16 residues.

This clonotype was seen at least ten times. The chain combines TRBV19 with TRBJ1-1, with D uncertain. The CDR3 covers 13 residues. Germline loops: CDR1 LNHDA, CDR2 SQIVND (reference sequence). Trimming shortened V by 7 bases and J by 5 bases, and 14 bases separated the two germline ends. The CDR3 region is CASTRTVLTEAFF. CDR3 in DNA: TGTGCCAGTACCAGGACGGTCTTGACTGAAGCTTTCTTT.

CDR3 nucleotide sequence: TGTGCCAGCAGCTTCGGGACAGGGCCTGAAAAACTGTTTTTT. Encoded protein: CASSFGTGPEKLFF. The chain joins TRBV11-2 to TRBJ1-4, with 9 bases matching TRBD1. After removal of 3 bases from V and 7 bases from J, the junction contained 3 bases not matched to a gene. The V gene's germline CDR1 is SGHAT and CDR2 FQNNGV. The CDR3 totals 14 residues.

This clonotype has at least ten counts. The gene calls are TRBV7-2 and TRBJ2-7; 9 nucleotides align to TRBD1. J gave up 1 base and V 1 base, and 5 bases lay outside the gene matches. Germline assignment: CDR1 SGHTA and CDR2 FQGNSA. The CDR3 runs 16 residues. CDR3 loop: CASSLGSGTGSYEQYF. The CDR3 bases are TGTGCCAGCAGCTTAGGCTCCGGGACAGGGTCCTACGAGCAGTACTTC.

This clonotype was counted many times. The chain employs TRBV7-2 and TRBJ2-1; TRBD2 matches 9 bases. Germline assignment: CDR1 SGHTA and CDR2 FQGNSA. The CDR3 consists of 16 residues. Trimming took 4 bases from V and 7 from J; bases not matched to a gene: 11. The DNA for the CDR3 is TGTGCCAGCAGCTCCCTGGGTAGCGGGAGTGGTAATGAGCAGTTCTTC. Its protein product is CASSSLGSGSGNEQFF.

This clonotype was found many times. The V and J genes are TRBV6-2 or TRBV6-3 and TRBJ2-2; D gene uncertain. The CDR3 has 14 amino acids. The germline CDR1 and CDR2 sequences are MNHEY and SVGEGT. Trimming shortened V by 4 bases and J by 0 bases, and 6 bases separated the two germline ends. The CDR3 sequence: CASSLDSNTGELFF. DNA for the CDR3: TGTGCCAGCAGTTTAGACTCGAACACCGGGGAGCTGTTTTTT.

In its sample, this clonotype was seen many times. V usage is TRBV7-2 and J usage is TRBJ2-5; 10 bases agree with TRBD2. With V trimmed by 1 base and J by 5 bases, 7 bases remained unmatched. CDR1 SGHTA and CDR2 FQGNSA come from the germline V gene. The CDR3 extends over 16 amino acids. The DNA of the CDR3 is TGTGCCAGCAGCTTAGTCGGAGCGGGAGGGCCGGAGACCCAGTACTTC. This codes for CASSLVGAGGPETQYF.

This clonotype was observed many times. This chain's CDR3 is CASSQTGLGSPLHF. CDR3 DNA sequence: TGTGCCAGCAGCCAGACAGGGCTCGGCTCACCCCTCCACTTT. The chain is built from TRBV2 and TRBJ1-6, with TRBD1 matching over 7 bases. Germline assignment: CDR1 SNHLY and CDR2 FYNNEI. V dropped 6 bases and J dropped 10; count of bases not matched to a gene: 9. This CDR3 spans 14 amino acids.